Reported below is one T cell receptor beta chain. Its antigen is undetermined. The data stem from a study of cytomegalovirus exposure and HLA in healthy donors. Study-wide findings and caveats: The study recorded 160 or so TCR beta chains that were cytomegalovirus-associated. Using the classifier, cytomegalovirus status was reportedly diagnosed with high specificity and sensitivity. Later analysis showed most CMV-associated TCR beta chains appearing HLA-restricted.

The CDR3 length is 11 residues. The V and J ends lost 6 bases and 6 bases respectively, with 8 bases between them. Germline V lookup: CDR1 MNHEY, CDR2 SMNVEV (reference sequence). The PCR ran on 60 Vbeta and 13 Jbeta primers. Original processing methods: There were about 86 million unique TCR beta chains by a later count, and 10 million to 12 million of them were shared. TCRdb keeps only in-frame clones here, not all; method: immunoSEQ multiplex PCR. That table is the source of V, J and clone size, and D and trimming were worked out from the DNA. Seen here are tens of thousands of clones, roughly 77% observed once, and the top ten hold about 15%.

The sequenced sample was PBMCs. J is TRBJ1-2 and V is TRBV27; D gene ambiguous. This sequence originates from a middle-aged woman in good health and CMV-seropositive. The CDR3 DNA sequence: TGTGCCAGCAGCGGAGGGAATGGCTACACCTTC. The encoded protein is CASSGGNGYTF.